This TCR beta chain derives from a study of glioma-infiltrating T cells. Whole-study results and caveats: CDR3 overlap between tissue and blood was very small. Tissue-blood divergence was below expectation in non-neoplastic patients, above in gliomas.

The iRepertoire nested amplicon-rescue multiplex PCR amplified TCR alpha and beta CDR3s from RNA. TCRdb re-derived calls from the multiplex PCR reads in MiXCR, one entry per CDR3 protein. The table records approximately 190,000 distinct CDR3 sequences, roughly 32% of them present only once. Many counts were recorded for this clonotype. The antigen is unknown. The CDR3 covers 18 residues. Germline V gives CDR1 LGHNA, CDR2 YSLEER. The junction had 7 bases not matched to a gene; V was cut back by 0 bases and J by 0 bases. The sequenced material came from glioma tissue, nonneoplastic brain tissue, or PBMCs (not recorded which). The chain uses TRBV4-3 and TRBJ2-1, with 8 bases identical to TRBD2. This clonotype was obtained from a human donor with low-grade glioma or glioblastoma, undergoing nonglioma brain surgery, or in good health (not recorded which). DNA of the CDR3: TGCGCCAGCAGCCAAGATGATAGCGGGGCGAGCTCCTACAATGAGCAGTTCTTC. Translation gives CASSQDDSGASSYNEQFF.